This TCR beta chain was obtained from a study of vaccination and CD4 T cells after COVID-19 (dated by TCRdb to the early 2020s). With regard to the full study: SARS-CoV-2 positivity had been established in the convalescent patients by nasal swab PCR, and mild disease was recorded in nine or ten of these patients and severe disease in one. The convalescent cohort included six males and four females, with two Hispanic individuals, seven Caucasians, two Asians and one multiracial person. Each participant got two doses of either the Pfizer-BioNTech BNT162b2 vaccine (n=8) or the Moderna mRNA-1273 vaccine (n=2). Post-COVID blood samples were collected from convalescent patients a median of roughly 100 days after diagnosis, with a range of roughly 35 to 161 days. The time from the second vaccine dose to post-vaccine blood sampling had a median of roughly 70 days and ranged from about 14 to 250 days. The cultures were stimulated with overlapping spike peptide pools from SARS-CoV-2 and from the common cold coronaviruses HCoV-NL63, HCoV-OC43 and HCoV-229E. In control cultures, a CEFX viral epitope pool was used as positive control, an HIV-1 Nef peptide pool was used as negative control, or no peptide was added. In ten to eleven COVID-19 convalescent patients and a few infection-naive healthy vaccine recipients, the spike-specific CD4+ TCR repertoire before mRNA vaccination was compared with the repertoire after mRNA vaccination. What the authors observed across the whole study: Of the vaccine-specific clones found in convalescent patients, nearly all (304 of 307) were mono-reactive for SARS-CoV-2 spike instead of being cross-reactive with common cold coronaviruses. In convalescent patients, a median 86.3% of post-vaccine SARS-CoV-2-reactive clones were detected only after vaccination, suggesting vaccine-specific priming. The number of convalescent patients in the study was relatively small, and the study did not examine early timepoints following natural infection. The median number of SARS-CoV-2-reactive clonotypes rose from approximately 20 after infection to roughly 38 after vaccination, but the change was not significant.

Taken from cysteine to phenylalanine, the CDR3 has 15 residues. Solely the CDR3 DNA is kept, with 45 bases framed from the first base. V is shortened by 4 bases, J by 3 bases, and the region joining them spans 15 bases. As encoded in the germline V gene, CDR1 is SGHVS while CDR2 is FQNEAQ. The treatment or condition label of this sample denotes: approximately nine-day PBMC culture with coronavirus spike peptide pools or control peptides (ViraFEST assay). To expand antigen-specific T cells with peptide pools and then pick out the expanded clonotypes through TCR sequencing, the study relied on the ViraFEST assay. The convalescent patients' positive SARS-CoV-2 PCR tests were from March to December 2020, which was before the Alpha, Beta and Delta variants emerged in the United States. Each well held 2 million to 2.5 million PBMCs cultured with 9 to 10 ug/ml peptide pools in IMDM containing roughly 5% human AB serum and 7.5 to 10 IU/ml IL-2. On days 3 and 7, half of the culture medium was replaced with fresh IL-2-containing medium. After approximately 11 days of culture, CD4+ T cells were isolated by negative selection with the EasySep CD4+ T cell isolation kit. PBMCs were separated from whole blood using Ficoll-Paque Plus gradient centrifugation and then either used fresh or cryopreserved at -140C. Triplicate wells were generally used for each culture condition.

The protocol used for the library was PCR. DNA from cultured CD4+ T cells was subjected to TCR sequencing with the Oncomine TCR Beta short-read assay at the Johns Hopkins FTIC core. Genomic DNA was extracted from the cultured CD4+ T cells with the QIAamp micro DNA kit. Oncomine TCR Beta libraries from cultured CD4+ T cells were pooled with unique dual indexes and sequenced on an Illumina iSeq 100. As for how the authors treated the data: Non-productive sequences were removed, and CDR3s not starting with C, not ending with F or W, or shorter than 7 amino acids were discarded. The MANAFEST web application identified antigen-specific clonotypes by comparing peptide-stimulated wells against reference wells and other culture wells. Positive clones required FDR below 0.05, an odds ratio above 5, and productive frequency above 0.1% in at least two of three replicate wells. Cross-reactive clonotypes were defined as significantly expanded in both SARS-CoV-2 spike wells and at least one common cold coronavirus spike condition. Similarity between CDR3 sequences was evaluated in R version 3.6.1 using Levenshtein distances (stringdist) and unrooted phylogenetic trees (ape). The public reads were run again by TCRdb, first through fastp at Q25 and then through MiXCR, and only productive beta chains were kept. Each entry merges the rows of one CDR3 protein and shows their most common DNA and genes. TCRdb assigned the V and J calls; the authors' analysis was not used. The table for this sample lists roughly 24,000 distinct CDR3 sequences; 35% to 50% of them were counted only once. 11% of the sample is held by the ten biggest clonotypes.

This clonotype showed up just a few times. Its recognized antigen is unknown. Per-base qualities were not stored, and no clone one base away is much larger. The chain uses TRBV7-8 and TRBJ1-2, with TRBD1 as a weak D call on 6 bases. Sequenced input: CD4+ T cells from blood, cultured in vitro. The clonotype originates from a human donor who had recovered from COVID-19. The CDR3 reads as follows: CASSSSWGRDYGYTF. The DNA is as follows: TGTGCCAGCAGCTCAAGCTGGGGGCGAGACTATGGCTACACCTTC.